This TCR beta chain stems from a study of T cells in Graves' hyperthyroidism and ophthalmopathy. Recently diagnosed hyperthyroidism of less than 2 months' duration affected patients aged 18 to 65. Diagnoses rested on clinical symptoms, serum thyroxine and TRAb, thyroid ultrasound and orbital computed tomography. Amplification targeted TCR beta CDR3 regions from RNA transcripts. Researchers ran a first-round RT-PCR on the TCR CDR3 using the HTBI primer set. TCRdb reprocessed the multiplex PCR reads with MiXCR, giving one entry per CDR3 protein. This sample has approximately 520,000 distinct CDR3 sequences, with roughly 20% found just once. This clonotype has only a few counts. Its antigen is not identified. From germline, CDR1 is LGHDT and CDR2 YNNKEL (reference sequence). V dropped 3 bases and J dropped 0; count of bases not matched to a gene: 8. CDR3 size: 17 residues. Findings and caveats of the study: The model forecast ophthalmopathy, anticipating it by a median 6.5 months before onset. Within blood appeared most thyroid clonotypes that had expanded above 0.001.

The TCR sequence derives from a man aged 18 to 30 with Graves' hyperthyroidism. Sequencing used blood. The chain carries TRBV3-1 and TRBJ1-5, with 7 positions matching TRBD1. Here the CDR3 reads CASSQDRDRASNQPQHF. CDR3 bases: TGTGCCAGCAGCCAGGACCGGGACAGAGCTAGCAATCAGCCCCAGCATTTT. Based on the CDR3 plus reference TRBV3-1 and TRBJ1-5, the full variable domain is DTAVSQTPKYLVTQMGNDKSIKCEQNLGHDTMYWYKQDSKKFLKIMFSYNNKELIINETVPNRFSPKSPDKAHLNLHINSLELGDSAVYFCASSQDRDRASNQPQHFGDGTRLSIL.